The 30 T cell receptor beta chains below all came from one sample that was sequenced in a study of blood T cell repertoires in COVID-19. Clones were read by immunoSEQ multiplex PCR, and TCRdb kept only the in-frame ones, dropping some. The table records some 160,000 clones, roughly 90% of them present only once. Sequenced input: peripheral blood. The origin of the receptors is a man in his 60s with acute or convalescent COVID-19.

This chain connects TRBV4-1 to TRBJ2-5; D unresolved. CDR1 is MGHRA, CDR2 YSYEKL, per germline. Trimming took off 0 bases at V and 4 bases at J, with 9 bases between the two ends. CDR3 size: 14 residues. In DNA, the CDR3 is TGCGCCAGCAGCCAAGAGGCCACGGGAGAGACCCAGTACTTC. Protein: CASSQEATGETQYF.

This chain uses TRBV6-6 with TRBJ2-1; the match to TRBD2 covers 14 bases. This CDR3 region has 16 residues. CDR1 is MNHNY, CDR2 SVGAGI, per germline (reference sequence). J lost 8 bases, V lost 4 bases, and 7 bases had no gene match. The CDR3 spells CASSSTTSGGADEQFF. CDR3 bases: TGTGCCAGCAGTTCTACGACTAGCGGGGGGGCAGATGAGCAGTTCTTC.

This chain's CDR3 is CASSQDGTGGFEQYF. Written as DNA, the CDR3 is TGCGCCAGCAGCCAAGATGGGACAGGGGGCTTCGAGCAGTACTTC. V is TRBV4-1 and J is TRBJ2-7; 12 bases are a match to TRBD1. Trimming removed 0 bases from V and 6 bases from J; junction bases left unmatched: 3. This CDR3 comprises 15 residues. Germline V CDR1 and CDR2: MGHRA, YSYEKL.

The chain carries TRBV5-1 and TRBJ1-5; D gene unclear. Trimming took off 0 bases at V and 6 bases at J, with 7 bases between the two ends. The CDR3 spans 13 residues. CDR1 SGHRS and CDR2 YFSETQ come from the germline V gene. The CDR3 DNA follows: TGCGCCAGCAGCTTGGATCTGTTTCAGCCCCAGCATTTT. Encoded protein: CASSLDLFQPQHF.

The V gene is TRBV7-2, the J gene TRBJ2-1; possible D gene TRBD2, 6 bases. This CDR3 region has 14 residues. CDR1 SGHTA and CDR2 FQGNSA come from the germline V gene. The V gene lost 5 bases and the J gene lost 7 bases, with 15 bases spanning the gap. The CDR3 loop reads CASSRRVGRNEQFF. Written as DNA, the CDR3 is TGTGCCAGCAGCCGGAGGGTGGGTCGGAATGAGCAGTTCTTC.

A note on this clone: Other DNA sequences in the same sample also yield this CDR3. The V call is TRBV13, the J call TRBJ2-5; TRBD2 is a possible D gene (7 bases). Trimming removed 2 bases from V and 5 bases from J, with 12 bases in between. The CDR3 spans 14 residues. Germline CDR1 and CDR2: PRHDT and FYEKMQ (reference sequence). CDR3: CASSLRGGAETQYF. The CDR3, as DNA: TGTGCCAGCAGCTTAAGGGGGGGGGCGGAGACCCAGTACTTC.

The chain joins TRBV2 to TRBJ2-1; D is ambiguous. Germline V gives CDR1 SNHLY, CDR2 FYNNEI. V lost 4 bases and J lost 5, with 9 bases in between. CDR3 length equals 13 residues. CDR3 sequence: CASSGLIDNEQFF. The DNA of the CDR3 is TGTGCCAGCAGTGGTTTAATTGACAATGAGCAGTTCTTC.

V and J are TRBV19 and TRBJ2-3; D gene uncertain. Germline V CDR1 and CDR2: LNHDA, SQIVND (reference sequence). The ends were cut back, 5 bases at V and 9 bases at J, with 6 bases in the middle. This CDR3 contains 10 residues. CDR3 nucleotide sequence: TGTGCCAGTAGTTTGGAGACGCAGTATTTT. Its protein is CASSLETQYF.

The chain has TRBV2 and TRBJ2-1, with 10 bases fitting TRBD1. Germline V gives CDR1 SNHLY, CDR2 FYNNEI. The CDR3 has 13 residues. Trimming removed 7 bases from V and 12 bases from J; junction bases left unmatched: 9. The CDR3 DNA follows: TGTGCCAGCAAGGGACAGGGGAGTTTGGGGCAGTTCTTC. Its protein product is CASKGQGSLGQFF.

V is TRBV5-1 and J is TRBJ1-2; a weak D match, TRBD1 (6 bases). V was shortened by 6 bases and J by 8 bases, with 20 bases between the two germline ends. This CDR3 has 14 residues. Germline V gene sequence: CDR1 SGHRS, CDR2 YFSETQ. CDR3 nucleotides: TGCGCCAGCACCCTGGATGGGGGCGCGTTCGGCTACACCTTC. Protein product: CASTLDGGAFGYTF.

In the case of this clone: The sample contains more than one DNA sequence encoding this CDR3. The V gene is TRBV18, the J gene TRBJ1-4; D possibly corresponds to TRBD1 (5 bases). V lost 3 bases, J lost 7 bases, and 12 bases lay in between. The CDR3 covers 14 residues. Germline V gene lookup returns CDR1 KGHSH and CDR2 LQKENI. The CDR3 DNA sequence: TGTGCCAGCTCACCGGGGCAGGGTGGTGAAAAACTGTTTTTT. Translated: CASSPGQGGEKLFF.

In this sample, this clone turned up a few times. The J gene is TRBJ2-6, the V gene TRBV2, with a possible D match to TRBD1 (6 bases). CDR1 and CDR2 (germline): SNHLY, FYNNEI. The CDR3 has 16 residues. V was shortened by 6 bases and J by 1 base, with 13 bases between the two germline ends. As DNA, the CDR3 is TGTGCCAGCAGCCGTGGACAGCCATCTGGGGCCAACGTCCTGACTTTC. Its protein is CASSRGQPSGANVLTF. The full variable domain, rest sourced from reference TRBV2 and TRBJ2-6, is EPEVTQTPSHQVTQMGQEVILRCVPISNHLYFYWYRQILGQKVEFLVSFYNNEISEKSEIFDDQFSVERPDGSNFTLKIRSTKLEDSAMYFCASSRGQPSGANVLTFGAGSRLTVL.

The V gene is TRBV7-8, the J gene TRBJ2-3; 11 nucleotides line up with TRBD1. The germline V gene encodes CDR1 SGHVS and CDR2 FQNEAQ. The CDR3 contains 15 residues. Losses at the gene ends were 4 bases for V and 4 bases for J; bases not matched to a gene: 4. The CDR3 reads CASSSWTGGSDTQYF. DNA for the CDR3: TGTGCCAGCAGCTCCTGGACAGGGGGCTCAGATACGCAGTATTTT.

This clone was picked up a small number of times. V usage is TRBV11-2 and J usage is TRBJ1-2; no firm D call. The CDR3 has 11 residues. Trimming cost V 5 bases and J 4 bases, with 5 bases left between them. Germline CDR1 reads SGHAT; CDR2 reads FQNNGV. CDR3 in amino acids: CASSQFYGYTF. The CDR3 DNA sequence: TGTGCCAGCAGCCAATTCTATGGCTACACCTTC.

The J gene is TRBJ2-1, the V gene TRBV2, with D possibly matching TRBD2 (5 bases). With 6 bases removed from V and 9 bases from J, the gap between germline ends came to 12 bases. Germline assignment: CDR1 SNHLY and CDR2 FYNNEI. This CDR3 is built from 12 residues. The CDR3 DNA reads TGTGCCAGCAGCCAACAGCGGTTTGAGCAGTTCTTC. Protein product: CASSQQRFEQFF.

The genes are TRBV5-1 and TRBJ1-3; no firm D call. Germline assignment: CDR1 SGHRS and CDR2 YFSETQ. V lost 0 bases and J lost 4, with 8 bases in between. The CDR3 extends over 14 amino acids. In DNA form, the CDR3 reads TGCGCCAGCAGCTTGGCCGGGTACGGAAACACCATATATTTT. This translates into CASSLAGYGNTIYF.

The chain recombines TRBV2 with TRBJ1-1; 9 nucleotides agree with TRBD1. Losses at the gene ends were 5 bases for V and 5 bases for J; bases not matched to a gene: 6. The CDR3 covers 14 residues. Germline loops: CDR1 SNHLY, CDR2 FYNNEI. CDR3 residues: CASSKQGALTEAFF. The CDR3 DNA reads TGTGCCAGCAGTAAACAGGGGGCGTTAACTGAAGCTTTCTTT.

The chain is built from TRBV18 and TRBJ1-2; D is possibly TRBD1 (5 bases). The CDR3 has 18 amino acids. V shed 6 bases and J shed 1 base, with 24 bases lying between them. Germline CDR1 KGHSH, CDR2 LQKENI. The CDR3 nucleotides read TGTGCCAGCTCGCTAATCCAACAGGCCCTGGGGATTAACTATGGCTACACCTTC. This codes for CASSLIQQALGINYGYTF.

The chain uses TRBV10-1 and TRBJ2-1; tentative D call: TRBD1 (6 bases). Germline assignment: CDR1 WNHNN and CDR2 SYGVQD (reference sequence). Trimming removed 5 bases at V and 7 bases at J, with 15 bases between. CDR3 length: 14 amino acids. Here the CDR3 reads CASSTGQYRNEQFF. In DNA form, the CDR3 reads TGCGCCAGCAGTACAGGGCAATATAGGAATGAGCAGTTCTTC.

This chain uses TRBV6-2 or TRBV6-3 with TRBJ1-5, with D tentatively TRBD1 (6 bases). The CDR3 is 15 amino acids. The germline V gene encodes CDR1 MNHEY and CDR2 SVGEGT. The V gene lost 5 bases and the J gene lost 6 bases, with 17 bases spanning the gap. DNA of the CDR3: TGTGCCAGCAGTCCCGAAACAGGGAGCGTTCAGCCCCAGCATTTT. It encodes CASSPETGSVQPQHF.

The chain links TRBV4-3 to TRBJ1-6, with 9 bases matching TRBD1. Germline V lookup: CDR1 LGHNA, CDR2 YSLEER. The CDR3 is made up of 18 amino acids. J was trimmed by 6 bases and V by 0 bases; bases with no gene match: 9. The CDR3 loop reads CASSQEPIGQGPNSPLHF. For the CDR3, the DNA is TGCGCCAGCAGCCAAGAACCGATCGGACAGGGGCCTAATTCACCCCTCCACTTT.

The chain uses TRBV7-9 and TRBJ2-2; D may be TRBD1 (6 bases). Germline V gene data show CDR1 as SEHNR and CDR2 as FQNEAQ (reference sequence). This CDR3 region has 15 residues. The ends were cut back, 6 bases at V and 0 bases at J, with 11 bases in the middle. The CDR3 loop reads CASRYGTSNTGELFF. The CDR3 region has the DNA TGTGCCAGCAGATACGGGACATCGAACACCGGGGAGCTGTTTTTT.

CDR3 residues: CASSQEMTAHTEAFF. As DNA, the CDR3 is TGCGCCAGCAGCCAAGAGATGACAGCACACACTGAAGCTTTCTTT. This chain joins TRBV4-3 and TRBJ1-1, with a tentative D call TRBD1 (5 bases). CDR3 size: 15 residues. V shed 0 bases and J shed 3 bases, with 11 bases lying between them. From germline, CDR1 is LGHNA and CDR2 YSLEER.

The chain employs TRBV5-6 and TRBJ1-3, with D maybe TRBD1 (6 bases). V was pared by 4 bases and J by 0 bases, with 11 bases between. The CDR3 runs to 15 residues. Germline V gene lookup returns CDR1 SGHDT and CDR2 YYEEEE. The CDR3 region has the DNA TGTGCCAGCAGCCTAACAGGGAGCTCTGGAAACACCATATATTTT. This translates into CASSLTGSSGNTIYF.

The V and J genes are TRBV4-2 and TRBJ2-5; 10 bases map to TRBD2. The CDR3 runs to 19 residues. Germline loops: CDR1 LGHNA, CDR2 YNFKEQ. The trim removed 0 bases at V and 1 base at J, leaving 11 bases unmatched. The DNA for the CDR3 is TGTGCCAGCAGCCAAGAGCTAAGCGGGGGGGCTCTCCCCCAAGAGACCCAGTACTTC. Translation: CASSQELSGGALPQETQYF.

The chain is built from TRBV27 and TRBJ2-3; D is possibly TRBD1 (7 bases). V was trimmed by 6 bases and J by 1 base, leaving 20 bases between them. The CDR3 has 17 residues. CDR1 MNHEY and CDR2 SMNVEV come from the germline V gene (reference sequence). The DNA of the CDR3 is TGTGCCAGCAGCATACGGACAGGACAGCGGGGCACAGATACGCAGTATTTT. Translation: CASSIRTGQRGTDTQYF.

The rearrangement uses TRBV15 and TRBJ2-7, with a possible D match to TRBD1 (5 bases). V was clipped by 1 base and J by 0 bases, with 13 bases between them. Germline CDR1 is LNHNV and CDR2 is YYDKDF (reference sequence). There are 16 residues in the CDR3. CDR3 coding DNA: TGTGCCACCAGCAGAGTGTGGGGCCTTAGCTCCTACGAGCAGTACTTC. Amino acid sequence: CATSRVWGLSSYEQYF. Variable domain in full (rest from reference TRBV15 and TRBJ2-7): DAMVIQNPRYQVTQFGKPVTLSCSQTLNHNVMYWYQQKSSQAPKLLFHYYDKDFNNEADTPDNFQSRRPNTSFCFLDIRSPGLGDTAMYLCATSRVWGLSSYEQYFGPGTRLTVT.

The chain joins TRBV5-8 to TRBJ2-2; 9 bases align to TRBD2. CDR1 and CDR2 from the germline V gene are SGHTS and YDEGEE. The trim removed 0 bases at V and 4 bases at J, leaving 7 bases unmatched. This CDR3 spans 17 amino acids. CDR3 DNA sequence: TGTGCCAGCAGCTTGGGGAGCGGGGGGATGATCACCGGGGAGCTGTTTTTT. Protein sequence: CASSLGSGGMITGELFF.

The CDR3 DNA reads as TGTGCCAGCAGCTTAGGTCCGGGACTACAGTATGGCTACACCTTC. Translated, it gives CASSLGPGLQYGYTF. The rearrangement joins TRBV7-2 to TRBJ1-2; maybe TRBD1 (5 bases). This CDR3 is 15 amino acids long. Trimming took 1 base from V and 5 from J, leaving 14 bases between them. Germline loops: CDR1 SGHTA, CDR2 FQGNSA.

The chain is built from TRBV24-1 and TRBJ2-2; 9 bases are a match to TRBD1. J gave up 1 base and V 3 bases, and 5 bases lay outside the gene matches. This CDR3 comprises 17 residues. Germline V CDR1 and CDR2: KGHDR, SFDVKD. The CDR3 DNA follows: TGTGCCACCAGTGATACCCCGGGACAGGGGAACACCGGGGAGCTGTTTTTT. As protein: CATSDTPGQGNTGELFF.